This note documents a single TCR beta chain sequence. This record belongs to a study of T cell responses to AZD1222 COVID-19 vaccine. TCRdb keeps only in-frame clones here, not all; method: immunoSEQ multiplex PCR. The data show approximately 100,000 clones, with less than 90% seen just once and around 3.9% held by the top ten. The sample in question was peripheral blood, obtained on day 0 of AZD1222 vaccination. The sequence was collected from an adult in good health.

CDR3 DNA: TGTGCCAGCAGCTTAACGGCCCCGCTCTCTGGAAACACCATATATTTT. Its protein is CASSLTAPLSGNTIYF. The V gene is TRBV7-2, the J gene TRBJ1-3; D gene uncertain. The V gene's germline CDR1 is SGHTA and CDR2 FQGNSA. V was pared by 2 bases and J by 0 bases, with 11 bases between. The CDR3 length is 16 residues. Full variable domain (remainder filled in from reference TRBV7-2 and TRBJ1-3): GAGVSQSPSNKVTEKGKDVELRCDPISGHTALYWYRQSLGQGLEFLIYFQGNSAPDKSGLPSDRFSAERTGGSVSTLTIQRTQQEDSAVYLCASSLTAPLSGNTIYFGEGSWLTVV.